These 14 T cell receptor beta chains came from one sample sequenced in a study of blood T cell repertoires in COVID-19. The repertoire was sequenced with immunoSEQ multiplex PCR; TCRdb's copy has only in-frame clones and lacks some. This sample has more than 90,000 clones, with roughly 81% found just once. The sequenced material came from peripheral blood. Source of these receptors: a man aged 35-49 years with acute or convalescent COVID-19.

The chain employs TRBV11-2 and TRBJ2-1; 7 bases align to TRBD1. The ends lost 6 bases at V and 0 bases at J; junction bases unmatched: 8. The CDR3 sequence is 16 residues long. Germline V gene data show CDR1 as SGHAT and CDR2 as FQNNGV. DNA for the CDR3: TGTGCCAGCAGTCGGACAGGTGCCAGCTCCTACAATGAGCAGTTCTTC. This encodes CASSRTGASSYNEQFF.

The rearrangement joins TRBV5-8 to TRBJ2-5; 9 nucleotides match TRBD2. Germline CDR1 is SGHTS and CDR2 is YDEGEE. V was pared by 3 bases and J by 6 bases, with 9 bases of the junction left unmatched. The CDR3 totals 15 residues. As DNA, the CDR3 is TGTGCCAGCAGCTGGGGACTAGCTCTCTCCCAGACCCAGTACTTC. Protein: CASSWGLALSQTQYF.

The chain links TRBV5-4 to TRBJ2-3, with D maybe TRBD2 (5 bases). Germline values: CDR1 SGHNT, CDR2 YYREEE (reference sequence). The V end was cut by 2 bases, the J end by 6 bases, with 10 bases between. The CDR3 is 13 residues long. For the CDR3, the DNA is TGTGCCAGCAGCTTTACGCCGGGGGATACGCAGTATTTT. The encoded protein is CASSFTPGDTQYF.

The V call is TRBV5-1, the J call TRBJ2-2; 7 bases line up with TRBD2. V lost 7 bases to trimming and J lost 5 bases; unmatched junction nucleotides: 5. Germline lookup yields CDR1 SGHRS and CDR2 YFSETQ. This CDR3 is built from 13 residues. The CDR3 protein is CASRTSPTGELFF. The CDR3 region has the DNA TGCGCCAGCCGGACTAGTCCGACCGGGGAGCTGTTTTTT. Filled out from reference TRBV5-1 and TRBJ2-2, the complete variable domain reads KAGVTQTPRYLIKTRGQQVTLSCSPISGHRSVSWYQQTPGQGLQFLFEYFSETQRNKGNFPGRFSGRQFSNSRSEMNVSTLELGDSALYLCASRTSPTGELFFGEGSRLTVL.

V gene TRBV19 combines with J gene TRBJ1-3; a weak D match, TRBD1 (5 bases). V lost 9 bases and J lost 0, with 24 bases in between. The germline gives CDR1 LNHDA, CDR2 SQIVND (reference sequence). The CDR3 contains 18 residues. The CDR3: CASGAQSRGSLSGNTIYF. The CDR3 DNA reads TGTGCCAGCGGCGCCCAGAGCCGGGGGTCCCTCTCTGGAAACACCATATATTTT.

As to this clone: Distinct nucleotide sequences in the sample also encode this CDR3. The J gene is TRBJ2-1, the V gene TRBV18; TRBD2 matches at 8 bases. The CDR3 has 15 residues. J gave up 3 bases and V 3 bases, and 4 bases lay outside the gene matches. Germline V gene lookup returns CDR1 KGHSH and CDR2 LQKENI. CDR3 nucleotide sequence: TGTGCCAGCTCACCGCCCGGGACTAGCTACAATGAGCAGTTCTTC. It encodes CASSPPGTSYNEQFF.

The V gene is TRBV19, the J gene TRBJ2-5, with D uncertain. V was cut by 7 bases and J by 3 bases, with 15 bases left in between. There are 14 residues in the CDR3. From germline, CDR1 is LNHDA and CDR2 SQIVND (reference sequence). The DNA of the CDR3 is TGTGCCAGTAACACCCATACCAGTAAAGAGACCCAGTACTTC. Protein sequence: CASNTHTSKETQYF.

J is TRBJ2-5 and V is TRBV7-9, with TRBD1 matching 8 bases. The CDR3 loop spans 15 amino acids. Trimming removed 2 bases from V and 5 bases from J; junction bases left unmatched: 7. Germline V gene lookup returns CDR1 SEHNR and CDR2 FQNEAQ (reference sequence). CDR3 sequence: CASSLPSTGDETQYF. CDR3 sequence (DNA): TGTGCCAGCAGCTTACCCTCGACAGGGGACGAGACCCAGTACTTC. Combining the CDR3 with reference TRBV7-9 and TRBJ2-5 gives the whole variable domain DTGVSQNPRHKITKRGQNVTFRCDPISEHNRLYWYRQTLGQGPEFLTYFQNEAQLEKSRLLSDRFSAERPKGSFSTLEIQRTEQGDSAMYLCASSLPSTGDETQYFGPGTRLLVL.

V gene TRBV19 combines with J gene TRBJ2-1, with D maybe TRBD2 (7 bases). Germline V CDR1 and CDR2: LNHDA, SQIVND (reference sequence). V lost 3 bases and J 4 bases, leaving 13 bases between the germline ends. The CDR3 spans 15 residues. The CDR3 sequence: CASSIGRGGYNEQFF. The CDR3 bases are TGTGCCAGTAGTATCGGAAGGGGGGGATACAATGAGCAGTTCTTC.

The chain carries TRBV7-9 and TRBJ2-1, with D possibly matching TRBD2 (6 bases). V was shortened by 5 bases and J by 7 bases, with 15 bases between the two germline ends. The CDR3 has 14 residues. Germline lookup yields CDR1 SEHNR and CDR2 FQNEAQ (reference sequence). CDR3 DNA: TGTGCCAGCAGCCCGCGGGACCAACAAAATGAGCAGTTCTTC. As protein: CASSPRDQQNEQFF.

The chain employs TRBV4-3 and TRBJ2-7; tentatively, D is TRBD1 (5 bases). The CDR3 has 17 residues. The V gene's germline CDR1 is LGHNA and CDR2 YSLEER. With 1 base removed from V and 5 bases from J, the gap between germline ends came to 21 bases. CDR3 DNA sequence: TGCGCCAGCAGCCAAGGAAGTACACAGGCTGGTCGGAACGAGCAGTACTTC. Encoded protein: CASSQGSTQAGRNEQYF.

The chain combines TRBV2 with TRBJ2-2; a weak D match, TRBD1 (6 bases). V was pared by 6 bases and J by 5 bases, with 13 bases between. The CDR3 is 14 amino acids. CDR1 and CDR2 (germline): SNHLY, FYNNEI. The CDR3, as DNA: TGTGCCAGCAGGGGGGACATCGGAACCGGGGAGCTGTTTTTT. Protein: CASRGDIGTGELFF.

The gene calls are TRBV7-9 and TRBJ2-1; D gene unclear. Germline-derived CDR1 and CDR2 are SEHNR and FQNEAQ (reference sequence). The length of the CDR3 is 13 residues. The ends were cut back, 3 bases at V and 3 bases at J, with 6 bases in the middle. The CDR3 DNA reads TGTGCCAGCAGCTTGGTGAGCTACAATGAGCAGTTCTTC. Amino acid sequence: CASSLVSYNEQFF.

The CDR3 spells CASSQRGGNYGYTF. For the CDR3, the DNA is TGTGCCAGCTCCCAAAGGGGGGGGAACTATGGCTACACCTTC. V and J are TRBV7-9 and TRBJ1-2, with a possible D match to TRBD1 (6 bases). Germline-derived CDR1 and CDR2 are SEHNR and FQNEAQ (reference sequence). The CDR3 has 14 amino acids. The V and J ends lost 8 bases and 2 bases respectively, with 15 bases between them.